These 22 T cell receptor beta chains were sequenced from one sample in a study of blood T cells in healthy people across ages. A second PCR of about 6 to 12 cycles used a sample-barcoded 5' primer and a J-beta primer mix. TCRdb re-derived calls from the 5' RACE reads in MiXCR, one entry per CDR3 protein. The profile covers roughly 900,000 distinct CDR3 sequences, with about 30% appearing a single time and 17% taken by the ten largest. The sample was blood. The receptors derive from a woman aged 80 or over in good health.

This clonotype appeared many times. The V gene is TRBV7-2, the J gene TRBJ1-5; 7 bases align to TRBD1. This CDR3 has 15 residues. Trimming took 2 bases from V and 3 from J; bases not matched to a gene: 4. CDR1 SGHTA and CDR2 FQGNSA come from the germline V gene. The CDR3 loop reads CASSLWDSPNQPQHF. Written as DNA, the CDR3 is TGTGCCAGCAGCTTATGGGACAGCCCCAATCAGCCCCAGCATTTT.

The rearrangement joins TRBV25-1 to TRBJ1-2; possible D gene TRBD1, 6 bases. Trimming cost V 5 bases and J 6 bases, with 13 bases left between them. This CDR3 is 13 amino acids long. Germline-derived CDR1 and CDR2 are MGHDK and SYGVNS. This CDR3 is CASSTLQGDGYTF. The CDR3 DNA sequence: TGTGCCAGCAGTACCTTACAGGGCGATGGCTACACCTTC.

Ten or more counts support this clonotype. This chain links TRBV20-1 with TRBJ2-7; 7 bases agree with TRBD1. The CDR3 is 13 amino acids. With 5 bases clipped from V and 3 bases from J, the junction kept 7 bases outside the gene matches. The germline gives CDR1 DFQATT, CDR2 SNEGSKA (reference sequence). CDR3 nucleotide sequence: TGCAGTGCTTCACCGGGACAGAACTACGAGCAGTACTTC. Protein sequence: CSASPGQNYEQYF.

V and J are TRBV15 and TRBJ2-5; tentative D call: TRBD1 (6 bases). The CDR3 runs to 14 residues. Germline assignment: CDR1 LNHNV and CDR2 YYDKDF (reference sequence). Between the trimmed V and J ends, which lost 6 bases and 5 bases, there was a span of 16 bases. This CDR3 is CATRKPGAWETQYF. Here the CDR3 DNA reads TGTGCCACCAGAAAACCAGGGGCTTGGGAGACCCAGTACTTC.

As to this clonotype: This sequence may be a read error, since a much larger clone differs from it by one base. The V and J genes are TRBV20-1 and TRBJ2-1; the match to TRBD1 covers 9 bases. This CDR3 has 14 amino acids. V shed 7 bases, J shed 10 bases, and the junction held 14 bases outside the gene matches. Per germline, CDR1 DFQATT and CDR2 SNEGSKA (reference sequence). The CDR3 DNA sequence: TGCAGTGGTACCGGACAGGGGTCCCCCTACGAGCAGTTCTTC. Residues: CSGTGQGSPYEQFF.

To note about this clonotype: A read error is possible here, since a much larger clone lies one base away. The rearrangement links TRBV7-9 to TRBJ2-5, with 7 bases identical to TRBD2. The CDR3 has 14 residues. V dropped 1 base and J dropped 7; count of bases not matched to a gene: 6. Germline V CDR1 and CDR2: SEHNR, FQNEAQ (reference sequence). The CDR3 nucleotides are TGTGCCAGCAGCTTAGAAGCGGGGAGGAGGACCCAGTACTTC. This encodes CASSLEAGRRTQYF. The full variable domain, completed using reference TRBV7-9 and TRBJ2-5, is DTGVSQNPRHKITKRGQNVTFRCDPISEHNRLYWYRQTLGQGPEFLTYFQNEAQLEKSRLLSDRFSAERPKGSFSTLEIQRTEQGDSAMYLCASSLEAGRRTQYFGPGTRLLVL.

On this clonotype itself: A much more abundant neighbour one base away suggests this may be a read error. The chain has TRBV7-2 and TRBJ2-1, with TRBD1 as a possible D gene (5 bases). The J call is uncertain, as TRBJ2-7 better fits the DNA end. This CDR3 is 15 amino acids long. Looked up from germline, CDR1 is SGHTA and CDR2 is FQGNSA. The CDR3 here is CASSSSGWSYNEQYF. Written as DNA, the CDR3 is TGTGCCAGCAGCTCATCAGGGTGGTCCTACAATGAGCAGTACTTC.

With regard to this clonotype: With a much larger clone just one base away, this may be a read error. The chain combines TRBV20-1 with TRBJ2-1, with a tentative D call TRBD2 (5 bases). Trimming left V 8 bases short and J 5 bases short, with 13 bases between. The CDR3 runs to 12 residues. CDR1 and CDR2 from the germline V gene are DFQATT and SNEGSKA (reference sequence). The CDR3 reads CSIGLADNEQFF. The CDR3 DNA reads TGCAGTATTGGACTGGCTGACAATGAGCAGTTCTTC.

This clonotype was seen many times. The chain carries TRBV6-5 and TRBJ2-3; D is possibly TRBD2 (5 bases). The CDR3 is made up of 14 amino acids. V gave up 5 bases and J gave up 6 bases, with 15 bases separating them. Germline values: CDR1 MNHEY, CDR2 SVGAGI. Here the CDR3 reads CASSTGRGLDTQYF. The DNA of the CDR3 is TGTGCCAGCAGTACGGGTCGCGGGTTGGATACGCAGTATTTT.

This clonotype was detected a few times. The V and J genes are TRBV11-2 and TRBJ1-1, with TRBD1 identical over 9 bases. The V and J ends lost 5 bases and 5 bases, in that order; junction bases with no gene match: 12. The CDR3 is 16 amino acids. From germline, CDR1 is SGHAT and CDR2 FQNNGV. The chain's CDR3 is CASSRAGTGMATEAFF. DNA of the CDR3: TGTGCCAGCAGCCGAGCCGGGACAGGGATGGCGACTGAAGCTTTCTTT.

CDR3 nucleotide sequence: TGTGCCAGCAGCTTAAGGGACAGAGGATCAGAGGGCTATGGCTACACCTTC. It translates to CASSLRDRGSEGYGYTF. The chain employs TRBV7-8 and TRBJ1-2; TRBD1 matches 7 bases. The CDR3 has 17 residues. Per the germline V gene, CDR1 is SGHVS and CDR2 is FQNEAQ. Losses at the gene ends were 2 bases for V and 4 bases for J; bases not matched to a gene: 13.

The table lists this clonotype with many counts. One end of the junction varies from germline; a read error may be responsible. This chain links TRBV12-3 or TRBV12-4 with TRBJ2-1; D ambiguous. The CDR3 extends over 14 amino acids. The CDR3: CASGLSPFYNEQFF. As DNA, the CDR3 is TGTGCCAGCGGTTTGAGTCCCTTCTACAATGAGCAGTTCTTC.

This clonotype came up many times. CDR3 sequence (DNA): TGTGCCAGCAGTTACTCGATGGGGCAGGCCCAAGAGACCCAGTACTTC. It specifies CASSYSMGQAQETQYF. The V gene is TRBV6-2 or TRBV6-3, the J gene TRBJ2-5, with a tentative D call TRBD1 (5 bases). Germline V gene lookup returns CDR1 MNHEY and CDR2 SVGEGT. This CDR3 has 16 amino acids. V lost 0 bases, J lost 1 base, and 12 bases lay in between.

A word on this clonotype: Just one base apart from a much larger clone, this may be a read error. The CDR3 sequence is CASGGTSKRETQYF. CDR3 DNA: TGCGCCAGCGGCGGGACATCTAAACGAGAGACCCAGTACTTC. V gene TRBV5-1 combines with J gene TRBJ2-5; TRBD1 or TRBD2 may be the D gene (6 bases each). CDR1 SGHRS and CDR2 YFSETQ come from the germline V gene. The CDR3 spans 14 residues. Trimming removed 7 bases from V and 4 bases from J, with 17 bases in between. The entire variable domain, with the rest obtained from reference TRBV5-1 and TRBJ2-5, is as follows: KAGVTQTPRYLIKTRGQQVTLSCSPISGHRSVSWYQQTPGQGLQFLFEYFSETQRNKGNFPGRFSGRQFSNSRSEMNVSTLELGDSALYLCASGGTSKRETQYFGPGTRLLVL.

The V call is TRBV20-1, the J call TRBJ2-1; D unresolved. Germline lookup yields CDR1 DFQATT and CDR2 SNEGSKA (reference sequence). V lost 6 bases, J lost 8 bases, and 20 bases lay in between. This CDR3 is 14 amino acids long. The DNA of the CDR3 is TGCAGTGCGGCCAGAACCCAGTCGCCAGATGAGCAGTTCTTC. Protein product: CSAARTQSPDEQFF.

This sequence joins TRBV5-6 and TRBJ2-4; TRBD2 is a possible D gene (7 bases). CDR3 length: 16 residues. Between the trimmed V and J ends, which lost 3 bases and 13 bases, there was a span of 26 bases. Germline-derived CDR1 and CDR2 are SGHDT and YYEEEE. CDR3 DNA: TGTGCCAGCAGCTCACAGGGAAATGTAGGGCCCGGGGGGCAGTACTTC. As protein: CASSSQGNVGPGGQYF.

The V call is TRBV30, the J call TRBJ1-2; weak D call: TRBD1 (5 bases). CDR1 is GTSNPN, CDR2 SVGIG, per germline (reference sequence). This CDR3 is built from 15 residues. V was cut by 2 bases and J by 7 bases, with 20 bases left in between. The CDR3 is CAWSPSGTVVGGYTF. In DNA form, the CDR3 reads TGTGCCTGGAGTCCCTCCGGGACCGTGGTGGGTGGCTACACCTTC.

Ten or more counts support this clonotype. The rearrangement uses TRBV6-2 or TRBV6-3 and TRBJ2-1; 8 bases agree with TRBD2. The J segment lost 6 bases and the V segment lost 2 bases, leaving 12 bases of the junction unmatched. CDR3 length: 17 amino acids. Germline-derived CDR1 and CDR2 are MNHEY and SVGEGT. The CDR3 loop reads CASSYPDRGGVFNEQFF. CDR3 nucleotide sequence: TGTGCCAGCAGTTACCCCGATCGGGGGGGCGTCTTCAATGAGCAGTTCTTC.

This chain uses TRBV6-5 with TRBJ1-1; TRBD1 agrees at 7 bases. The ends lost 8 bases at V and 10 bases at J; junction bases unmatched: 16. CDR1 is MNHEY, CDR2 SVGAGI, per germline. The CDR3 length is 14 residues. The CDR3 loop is CASLNGRGMGGAFF. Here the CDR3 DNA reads TGTGCCAGCCTCAACGGCAGGGGGATGGGTGGAGCTTTCTTT.

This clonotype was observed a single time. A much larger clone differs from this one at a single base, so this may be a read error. CDR3 sequence: CAIGGGDYEQYF. Written as DNA, the CDR3 is TGTGCCATAGGCGGGGGCGACTACGAGCAGTACTTC. V is TRBV28 and J is TRBJ2-7; weak D call: TRBD2 (7 bases). Germline V gives CDR1 MDHEN, CDR2 SYDVKM. Trimming shortened V by 10 bases and J by 3 bases, and 13 bases separated the two germline ends. CDR3 length: 12 residues.

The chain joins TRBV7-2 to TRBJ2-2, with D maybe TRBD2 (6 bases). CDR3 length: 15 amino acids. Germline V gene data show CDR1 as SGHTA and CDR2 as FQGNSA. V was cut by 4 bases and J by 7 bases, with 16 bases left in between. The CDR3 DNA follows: TGTGCCAGCAGCTCCGGAGCGCGGGGAAACGGGGAGCTGTTTTTT. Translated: CASSSGARGNGELFF.

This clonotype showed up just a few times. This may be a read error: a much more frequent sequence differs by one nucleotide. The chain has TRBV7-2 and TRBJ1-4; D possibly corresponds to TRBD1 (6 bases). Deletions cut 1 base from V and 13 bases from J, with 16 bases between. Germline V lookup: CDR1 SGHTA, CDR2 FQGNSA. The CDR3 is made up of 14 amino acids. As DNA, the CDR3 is TGTGCCAGCAGCTTAGAAACAGGGAGGGGAAGACTGTTTTTT. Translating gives CASSLETGRGRLFF.